This T cell receptor (beta chain) derives from a study of cytomegalovirus exposure and HLA in healthy donors. CDR1 and CDR2 (germline): SGHDN, FVKESK. With 4 bases removed from V and 1 base from J, the gap between germline ends came to 20 bases. This CDR3 region has 18 residues. Both 60 Vbeta primers and 13 Jbeta primers went into the PCR. Method: immunoSEQ multiplex PCR; TCRdb's copy keeps in-frame clones and lacks some. The table lists over 50,000 clones, about three quarters of them singletons. The sequenced material came from PBMCs. The V gene is TRBV14, the J gene TRBJ2-1; TRBD2 might be the D (6 bases). This TCR derives from a female donor in good health and CMV-seronegative. Here the CDR3 reads CASSPSRDWLKSYNEQFF. The CDR3 region has the DNA TGTGCCAGCAGCCCGTCCCGGGACTGGTTAAAATCCTACAATGAGCAGTTCTTC. The full variable domain, its missing parts supplied by reference TRBV14 and TRBJ2-1, is EAGVTQFPSHSVIEKGQTVTLRCDPISGHDNLYWYRRVMGKEIKFLLHFVKESKQDESGMPNNRFLAERTGGTYSTLKVQPAELEDSGVYFCASSPSRDWLKSYNEQFFGPGTRLTVL.